The rows below give T cell receptor beta chains drawn from one sample of a study of graft-versus-host responses after intestinal transplantation. Their antigen targets remain unknown. Some clones are missing from TCRdb's copy, which holds only in-frame ones; the method was immunoSEQ multiplex PCR. The profile shows tens of thousands of clones, roughly 93% of them singletons. Here the sequenced sample was unstimulated CD4+ T cells sorted from spleen or lymph node cells, taken before transplant. The receptors derive from a human donor who was the organ donor for an intestinal transplant. Both conserved end residues are part of each CDR3. Each record gives: CDR3 protein, CDR3 DNA, clone size, V gene, J gene, D gene. D genes are given only for firm matches. Rows give clone size only sometimes, using once, few, many, or a class for an expanded clone.

CDR3 protein: CASSQDGKSPLHF
CDR3 DNA: TGCGCCAGCAGCCAAGATGGAAAATCACCCCTCCACTTT
clone size: -
V gene: TRBV4-1
J gene: TRBJ1-6
D gene: -

CDR3 protein: CASSQDFNRVNTEAFF
CDR3 DNA: TGCGCCAGCAGCCAAGATTTTAACAGGGTGAACACTGAAGCTTTCTTT
clone size: once
V gene: TRBV4-1
J gene: TRBJ1-1
D gene: -

CDR3 protein: CASSGTPGANVLTF
CDR3 DNA: TGTGCCAGCAGTGGGACCCCCGGGGCCAACGTCCTGACTTTC
clone size: -
V gene: TRBV25-1
J gene: TRBJ2-6
D gene: -

CDR3 protein: CASSPLGAGEQYF
CDR3 DNA: TGTGCCAGCTCACCTCTGGGGGCAGGGGAGCAGTACTTC
clone size: -
V gene: TRBV18
J gene: TRBJ2-7
D gene: -

CDR3 protein: CATSRDKAYYNEQFF
CDR3 DNA: TGTGCCACCAGCAGAGATAAGGCCTACTACAATGAGCAGTTCTTC
clone size: -
V gene: TRBV15
J gene: TRBJ2-1
D gene: -

CDR3 protein: CASSRLGLASVNEQFF
CDR3 DNA: TGTGCCAGCAGCCGACTTGGACTAGCCTCCGTCAATGAGCAGTTCTTC
clone size: -
V gene: TRBV11-2
J gene: TRBJ2-1
D gene: TRBD2

CDR3 protein: CASSPSRQASEQYF
CDR3 DNA: TGTGCCAGCAGCCCCTCTAGACAGGCTAGCGAGCAGTACTTC
clone size: once
V gene: TRBV7-2
J gene: TRBJ2-7
D gene: -

CDR3 protein: CASYEPSGRELFF
CDR3 DNA: TGCGCCAGCTACGAACCTAGCGGCCGGGAGCTGTTTTTT
clone size: -
V gene: TRBV10-2
J gene: TRBJ2-2
D gene: TRBD2

CDR3 protein: CASSLGASGGESTGELFF
CDR3 DNA: TGTGCCAGCAGCTTAGGTGCTAGCGGGGGGGAAAGCACCGGGGAGCTGTTTTTT
clone size: once
V gene: TRBV7-4
J gene: TRBJ2-2
D gene: TRBD2

CDR3 protein: CASSQDHIFTDTQYF
CDR3 DNA: TGTGCCAGCAGCCAAGATCATATTTTCACAGATACGCAGTATTTT
clone size: -
V gene: TRBV14
J gene: TRBJ2-3
D gene: -

CDR3 protein: CASSFGGSGNTIYF
CDR3 DNA: TGTGCCAGCAGTTTTGGGGGTTCTGGAAACACCATATATTTT
clone size: once
V gene: TRBV27
J gene: TRBJ1-3
D gene: -

CDR3 protein: CASSGADTQYF
CDR3 DNA: TGTGCCAGCAGCGGCGCAGATACGCAGTATTTT
clone size: -
V gene: TRBV7-6
J gene: TRBJ2-3
D gene: -

CDR3 protein: CASESRASSGNTIYF
CDR3 DNA: TGTGCCAGCGAGTCGCGGGCTAGCTCTGGAAACACCATATATTTT
clone size: -
V gene: TRBV6-5
J gene: TRBJ1-3
D gene: -

CDR3 protein: CASSSGLLPYNEQFF
CDR3 DNA: TGCGCCAGCAGCTCGGGACTCCTACCTTACAATGAGCAGTTCTTC
clone size: -
V gene: TRBV5-1
J gene: TRBJ2-1
D gene: -

CDR3 protein: CASSSQETQYF
CDR3 DNA: TGTGCCAGCAGCAGTCAAGAGACCCAGTACTTC
clone size: -
V gene: TRBV7-9
J gene: TRBJ2-5
D gene: -

CDR3 protein: CATRGGNYGYTF
CDR3 DNA: TGTGCCACCCGCGGGGGTAACTATGGCTACACCTTC
clone size: -
V gene: TRBV27
J gene: TRBJ1-2
D gene: -

CDR3 protein: CASSQAPASGGAFGANVLTF
CDR3 DNA: TGTGCCAGCAGCCAAGCCCCGGCTAGCGGGGGGGCATTTGGGGCCAACGTCCTGACTTTC
clone size: -
V gene: TRBV4-2
J gene: TRBJ2-6
D gene: TRBD2

CDR3 protein: CASRGTSREQYF
CDR3 DNA: TGTGCCAGCAGAGGGACCTCTCGCGAGCAGTACTTC
clone size: few
V gene: TRBV5-5
J gene: TRBJ2-7
D gene: -

CDR3 protein: CASSQNPSGALNEKLFF
CDR3 DNA: TGCGCCAGCAGCCAAAACCCCTCAGGGGCCCTTAATGAAAAACTGTTTTTT
clone size: few
V gene: TRBV4-1
J gene: TRBJ1-4
D gene: -

CDR3 protein: CASSYSGRGMWGYTF
CDR3 DNA: TGTGCCAGCAGTTACTCGGGGAGGGGGATGTGGGGCTACACCTTC
clone size: -
V gene: TRBV6-5
J gene: TRBJ1-2
D gene: -

CDR3 protein: CASSLDYTGTDTQYF
CDR3 DNA: TGTGCCAGCAGCTTGGACTATACAGGCACAGATACGCAGTATTTT
clone size: -
V gene: TRBV5-4
J gene: TRBJ2-3
D gene: -

CDR3 protein: CASSAGTVNYGYTF
CDR3 DNA: TGCGCCAGCAGCGCAGGGACAGTTAACTATGGCTACACCTTC
clone size: -
V gene: TRBV5-1
J gene: TRBJ1-2
D gene: TRBD1

CDR3 protein: CSAPLEAFF
CDR3 DNA: TGCAGTGCCCCCCTAGAAGCTTTCTTT
clone size: -
V gene: TRBV20-1
J gene: TRBJ1-1
D gene: -

CDR3 protein: CASSLVRAPNTGELFF
CDR3 DNA: TGTGCCAGCAGCTTGGTCAGGGCCCCGAACACCGGGGAGCTGTTTTTT
clone size: -
V gene: TRBV5-4
J gene: TRBJ2-2
D gene: -

CDR3 protein: CASSLAPGLVNTQYF
CDR3 DNA: TGTGCCAGCAGCTTAGCCCCCGGACTAGTGAATACGCAGTATTTT
clone size: -
V gene: TRBV7-2
J gene: TRBJ2-3
D gene: TRBD2

CDR3 protein: CASSFGQGEQYF
CDR3 DNA: TGCGCCAGCAGCTTCGGACAGGGCGAGCAGTACTTC
clone size: -
V gene: TRBV5-1
J gene: TRBJ2-7
D gene: TRBD1

CDR3 protein: CASSFRRGSSYNEQFF
CDR3 DNA: TGTGCCAGCAGCTTTCGACGGGGGAGCTCCTACAATGAGCAGTTCTTC
clone size: -
V gene: TRBV7-9
J gene: TRBJ2-1
D gene: -

CDR3 protein: CASSPMGVPNTEAFF
CDR3 DNA: TGTGCCAGCAGTCCCATGGGGGTACCGAACACTGAAGCTTTCTTT
clone size: -
V gene: TRBV6-5
J gene: TRBJ1-1
D gene: -

CDR3 protein: CASSGSASGPSYEQYF
CDR3 DNA: TGTGCCAGCAGCGGGTCGGCTAGCGGCCCCTCCTACGAGCAGTACTTC
clone size: -
V gene: TRBV9
J gene: TRBJ2-7
D gene: TRBD2

CDR3 protein: CASSLTGRADTQYF
CDR3 DNA: TGTGCCAGCAGCTTGACTGGTCGGGCAGATACGCAGTATTTT
clone size: -
V gene: TRBV11-3
J gene: TRBJ2-3
D gene: -

CDR3 protein: CSVEAGVGGTVETQYF
CDR3 DNA: TGCAGCGTTGAAGCGGGCGTCGGGGGGACCGTGGAGACCCAGTACTTC
clone size: -
V gene: TRBV29-1
J gene: TRBJ2-5
D gene: TRBD2

CDR3 protein: CASSFQGALSGGSQETQYF
CDR3 DNA: TGTGCCAGCAGCTTTCAAGGGGCGCTTAGCGGGGGATCCCAAGAGACCCAGTACTTC
clone size: -
V gene: TRBV11-2
J gene: TRBJ2-5
D gene: TRBD2

CDR3 protein: CASSKGPYRGLRLAGTDTQYF
CDR3 DNA: TGTGCCAGCAGCAAAGGACCGTACAGGGGGTTGCGACTAGCGGGGACAGATACGCAGTATTTT
clone size: -
V gene: TRBV7-8
J gene: TRBJ2-3
D gene: TRBD2

CDR3 protein: CASSLRVNTEAFF
CDR3 DNA: TGCGCCAGCAGCCTTAGGGTGAACACTGAAGCTTTCTTT
clone size: -
V gene: TRBV5-1
J gene: TRBJ1-1
D gene: -

CDR3 protein: CASSSQGAIYNSPLHF
CDR3 DNA: TGTGCCAGCAGCTCGCAGGGGGCAATATATAATTCACCCCTCCACTTT
clone size: -
V gene: TRBV7-9
J gene: TRBJ1-6
D gene: TRBD1

CDR3 protein: CATSRIPLGIHEQYF
CDR3 DNA: TGTGCCACCAGCAGAATTCCTTTGGGGATCCACGAGCAGTACTTC
clone size: -
V gene: TRBV15
J gene: TRBJ2-7
D gene: -

CDR3 protein: CASSRKGDTEAFF
CDR3 DNA: TGTGCCAGCTCACGGAAGGGAGACACTGAAGCTTTCTTT
clone size: -
V gene: TRBV18
J gene: TRBJ1-1
D gene: -

CDR3 protein: CASSLVPNTEAFF
CDR3 DNA: TGTGCCAGCAGCTTAGTCCCCAACACTGAAGCTTTCTTT
clone size: -
V gene: TRBV7-6
J gene: TRBJ1-1
D gene: -

CDR3 protein: CASSLKGTLRSPLHF
CDR3 DNA: TGTGCCAGCAGCTTAAAGGGGACGTTACGGTCACCCCTCCACTTT
clone size: -
V gene: TRBV11-2
J gene: TRBJ1-6
D gene: -

CDR3 protein: CASSEVRTGVNSPLHF
CDR3 DNA: TGTGCCAGCAGTGAAGTGAGGACAGGGGTAAATTCACCCCTCCACTTT
clone size: -
V gene: TRBV6-1
J gene: TRBJ1-6
D gene: TRBD1

CDR3 protein: CASRLTGVYGYTF
CDR3 DNA: TGTGCCAGTAGGCTGACAGGGGTCTATGGCTACACCTTC
clone size: once
V gene: TRBV19
J gene: TRBJ1-2
D gene: TRBD1

CDR3 protein: CASSVLESTDTQYF
CDR3 DNA: TGTGCCAGCAGCGTACTCGAGAGCACAGATACGCAGTATTTT
clone size: once
V gene: TRBV9
J gene: TRBJ2-3
D gene: -

CDR3 protein: CASSSDPWQGVETQYF
CDR3 DNA: TGTGCCAGCAGCTCAGACCCTTGGCAGGGCGTAGAGACCCAGTACTTC
clone size: -
V gene: TRBV5-4
J gene: TRBJ2-5
D gene: -

CDR3 protein: CASSLRAGRNNEQFF
CDR3 DNA: TGTGCCAGCAGCCTTAGGGCGGGACGCAACAATGAGCAGTTCTTC
clone size: -
V gene: TRBV14
J gene: TRBJ2-1
D gene: -

CDR3 protein: CASSLGRETQYF
CDR3 DNA: TGCGCCAGCAGCTTGGGGCGGGAGACCCAGTACTTC
clone size: -
V gene: TRBV5-1
J gene: TRBJ2-5
D gene: -

CDR3 protein: CASSKRAPPDTQYF
CDR3 DNA: TGTGCCAGCAGCAAAAGGGCCCCCCCAGATACGCAGTATTTT
clone size: -
V gene: TRBV6-6
J gene: TRBJ2-3
D gene: -

CDR3 protein: CASSPISKGKLFF
CDR3 DNA: TGTGCCAGCAGCCCTATCTCGAAGGGCAAGCTGTTTTTT
clone size: -
V gene: TRBV11-2
J gene: TRBJ1-4
D gene: -

CDR3 protein: CASSQATGQGFYEQYF
CDR3 DNA: TGCGCCAGCAGCCAAGCCACGGGACAGGGCTTCTACGAGCAGTACTTC
clone size: once
V gene: TRBV4-3
J gene: TRBJ2-7
D gene: TRBD1

CDR3 protein: CASSFGTGGYTF
CDR3 DNA: TGTGCCAGCAGCTTCGGGACCGGCGGCTACACCTTC
clone size: -
V gene: TRBV11-2
J gene: TRBJ1-2
D gene: -

CDR3 protein: CASSLRTSGQETQYF
CDR3 DNA: TGCGCCAGCAGCTTGAGGACTAGTGGACAAGAGACCCAGTACTTC
clone size: -
V gene: TRBV5-1
J gene: TRBJ2-5
D gene: TRBD2

CDR3 protein: CATSRDHVRGTEAFF
CDR3 DNA: TGTGCCACCAGCAGAGATCACGTAAGGGGCACTGAAGCTTTCTTT
clone size: few
V gene: TRBV15
J gene: TRBJ1-1
D gene: -

CDR3 protein: CASSEQYEQYF
CDR3 DNA: TGTGCCAGCAGTGAACAGTACGAGCAGTACTTC
clone size: once
V gene: TRBV6-1
J gene: TRBJ2-7
D gene: -

CDR3 protein: CASSATTGVPYEQYF
CDR3 DNA: TGTGCCAGCAGTGCCACGACAGGGGTCCCCTACGAGCAGTACTTC
clone size: -
V gene: TRBV6-1
J gene: TRBJ2-7
D gene: TRBD1

CDR3 protein: CASGSPKETQYF
CDR3 DNA: TGTGCCAGCGGCTCGCCAAAAGAGACCCAGTACTTC
clone size: -
V gene: TRBV9
J gene: TRBJ2-5
D gene: -

CDR3 protein: CSVGRDREADTQYF
CDR3 DNA: TGCAGCGTAGGGAGGGACAGGGAGGCAGATACGCAGTATTTT
clone size: -
V gene: TRBV29-1
J gene: TRBJ2-3
D gene: TRBD1

CDR3 protein: CASSSISGGKETQYF
CDR3 DNA: TGTGCCAGCAGTTCTATCAGCGGGGGAAAAGAGACCCAGTACTTC
clone size: -
V gene: TRBV6-5
J gene: TRBJ2-5
D gene: TRBD2